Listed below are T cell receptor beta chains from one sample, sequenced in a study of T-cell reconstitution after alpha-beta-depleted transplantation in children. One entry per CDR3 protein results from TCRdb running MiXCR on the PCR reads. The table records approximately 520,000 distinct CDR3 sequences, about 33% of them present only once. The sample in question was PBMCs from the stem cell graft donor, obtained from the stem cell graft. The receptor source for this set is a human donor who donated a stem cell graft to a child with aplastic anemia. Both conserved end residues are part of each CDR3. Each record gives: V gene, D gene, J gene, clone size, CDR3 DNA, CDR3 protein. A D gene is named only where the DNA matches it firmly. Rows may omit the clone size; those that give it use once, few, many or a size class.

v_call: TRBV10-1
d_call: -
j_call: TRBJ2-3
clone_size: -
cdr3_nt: TGCGCCAGCAGTGGTCAGGGGGATACGCAGTATTTT
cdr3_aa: CASSGQGDTQYF

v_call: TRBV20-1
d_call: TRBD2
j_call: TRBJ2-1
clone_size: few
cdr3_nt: TGCAGTGCTAGAGATGGACTAGCTGGCGAGCAGTTCTTC
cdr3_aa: CSARDGLAGEQFF

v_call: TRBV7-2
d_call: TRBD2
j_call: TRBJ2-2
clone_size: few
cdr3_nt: TGTGCCAGCAGCTCGGGACTAATTCTGACCGGGGAGCTGTTTTTT
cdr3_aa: CASSSGLILTGELFF

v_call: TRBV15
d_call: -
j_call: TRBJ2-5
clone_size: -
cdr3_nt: TGTGCCACCAGCGAGCGGCTCCAAGAGACCCAGTACTTC
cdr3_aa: CATSERLQETQYF

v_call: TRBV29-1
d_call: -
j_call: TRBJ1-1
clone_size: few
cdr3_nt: TGCAGCCTTGGTGTAGGGGGGGCCGAAGCTTTCTTT
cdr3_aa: CSLGVGGAEAFF

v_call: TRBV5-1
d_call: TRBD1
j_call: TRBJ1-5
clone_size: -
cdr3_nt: TGCGCCAGCAGCGCGGAGACAGGGGAGGGTCAGCCCCAGCATTTT
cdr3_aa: CASSAETGEGQPQHF

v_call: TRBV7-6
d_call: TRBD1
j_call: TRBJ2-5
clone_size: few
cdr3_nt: TGTGCCAGCAGCGAGGGACAGGGGGCGCGAGAGACCCAGTACTTC
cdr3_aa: CASSEGQGARETQYF

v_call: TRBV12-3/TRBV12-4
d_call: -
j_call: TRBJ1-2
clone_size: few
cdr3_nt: TGTGCCAGCAGTTTAATGCACGGGCAGAACTATGGCTACACCTTC
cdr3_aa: CASSLMHGQNYGYTF

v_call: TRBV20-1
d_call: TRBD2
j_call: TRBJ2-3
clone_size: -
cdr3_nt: TGCAGTGCTGGAACTAGCGCCGCTAGCACAGATACGCAGTATTTT
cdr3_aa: CSAGTSAASTDTQYF

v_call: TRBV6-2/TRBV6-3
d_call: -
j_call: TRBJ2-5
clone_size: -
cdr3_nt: TGTGCCACCATGGACCCCAACGAAGAGACCCAGTACTTC
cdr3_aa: CATMDPNEETQYF

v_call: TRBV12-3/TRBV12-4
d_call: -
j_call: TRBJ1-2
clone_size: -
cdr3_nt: TGTGCCAGCAGTTACCAGCGCCACTATGGCTACACCTTC
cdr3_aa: CASSYQRHYGYTF

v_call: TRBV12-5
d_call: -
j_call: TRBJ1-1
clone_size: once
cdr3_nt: TGTGCTGCGAGTCGGGGGGCTGACACTGAAGCTTTCTTT
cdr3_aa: CAASRGADTEAFF

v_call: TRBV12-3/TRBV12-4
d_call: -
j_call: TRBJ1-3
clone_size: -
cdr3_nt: TGTGCCAGCAGGGATGGACAAGTTGTGGGAAACACCATATATTTT
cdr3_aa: CASRDGQVVGNTIYF

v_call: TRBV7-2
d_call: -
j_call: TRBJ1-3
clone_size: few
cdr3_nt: TGTGCCAGCAGCTTACTGGACACCATATATTTT
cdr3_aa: CASSLLDTIYF

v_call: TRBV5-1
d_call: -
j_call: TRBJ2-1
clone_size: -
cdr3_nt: TGCGCCAGCAGCTTGGACTTAGCAGGCGAGTTCTTC
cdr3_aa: CASSLDLAGEFF

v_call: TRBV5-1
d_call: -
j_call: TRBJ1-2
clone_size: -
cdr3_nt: TGCGCCAGCAGCTCCACCCGGCCGGAGAACTATGGCTACACCTTC
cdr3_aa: CASSSTRPENYGYTF

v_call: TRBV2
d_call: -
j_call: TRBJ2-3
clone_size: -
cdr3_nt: TGTGCCAGCAGCCGGGACCGTAGCACAGATACGCAGTATTTT
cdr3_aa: CASSRDRSTDTQYF

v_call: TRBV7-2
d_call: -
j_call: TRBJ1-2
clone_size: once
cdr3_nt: TGTGCCAGCAGCTTAGGATTAGGACCCCTATATGGCTACACCTTC
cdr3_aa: CASSLGLGPLYGYTF

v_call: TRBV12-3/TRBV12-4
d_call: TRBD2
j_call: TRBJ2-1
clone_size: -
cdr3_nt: TGTGCCAGCAGTTTGACCTCCGGGACTAGCGGATTCGAGCAGTTCTTC
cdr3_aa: CASSLTSGTSGFEQFF

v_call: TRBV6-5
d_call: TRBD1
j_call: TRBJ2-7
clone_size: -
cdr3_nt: TGTGCCAGCAGTTCCCCACGGGACAGGGGCTACGAGCAGTACTTC
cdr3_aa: CASSSPRDRGYEQYF

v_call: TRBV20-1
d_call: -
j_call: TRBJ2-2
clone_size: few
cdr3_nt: TGCAGTGCTAGAGGCACCCACACCGGGGAGCTGTTTTTT
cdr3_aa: CSARGTHTGELFF

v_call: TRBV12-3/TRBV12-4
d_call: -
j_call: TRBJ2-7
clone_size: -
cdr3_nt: TGTGCCAGCAGTTTCAGGGGCCCCACCTACGAGCAGTACTTC
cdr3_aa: CASSFRGPTYEQYF

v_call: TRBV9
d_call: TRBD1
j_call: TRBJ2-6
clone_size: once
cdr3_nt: TGTGCCAGCAGCGGGGGACAGGCTGGGGCCAACGTCCTGACTTTC
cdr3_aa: CASSGGQAGANVLTF

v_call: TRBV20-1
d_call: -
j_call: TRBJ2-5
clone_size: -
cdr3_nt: TGCAGTGCTAGAGATGCTGCCCAAGAGGGCGAGACCCAGTACTTC
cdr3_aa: CSARDAAQEGETQYF

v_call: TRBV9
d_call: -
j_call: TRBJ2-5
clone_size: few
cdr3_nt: TGTGCCAGCAGCGTAGGCGTCTCTAGTACTTCAAAAGAGACCCAGTACTTC
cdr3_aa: CASSVGVSSTSKETQYF

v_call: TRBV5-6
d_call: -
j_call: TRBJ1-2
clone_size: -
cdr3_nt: TGTGCCAGCAGCTTGGTAGGGGGAGGTGGCTACACCTTC
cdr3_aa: CASSLVGGGGYTF

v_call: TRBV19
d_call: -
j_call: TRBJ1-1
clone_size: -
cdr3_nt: TGTGCCAGTAGTACCACGACAGAGCACACTGAAGCTTTCTTT
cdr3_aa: CASSTTTEHTEAFF

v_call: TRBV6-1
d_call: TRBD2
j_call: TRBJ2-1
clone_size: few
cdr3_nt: TGTGCCAGCACAGCCCTGGGCCTAGCGGGAGGGCGTGAGCAGTTCTTC
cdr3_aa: CASTALGLAGGREQFF

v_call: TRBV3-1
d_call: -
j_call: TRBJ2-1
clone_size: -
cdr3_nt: TGTGCCAGCAGCCAAGTTCTTTACAATGAGCAGTTCTTC
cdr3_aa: CASSQVLYNEQFF

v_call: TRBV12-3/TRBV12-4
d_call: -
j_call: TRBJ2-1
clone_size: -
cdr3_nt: TGTGCCAGCGGCGGGACGGCTTCCTACAATGAGCAGTTCTTC
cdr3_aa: CASGGTASYNEQFF

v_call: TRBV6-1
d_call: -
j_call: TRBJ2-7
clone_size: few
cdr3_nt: TGTGCCAGCAGTCGGTCGACCCTGGTGGGTTACGAGCAGTACTTC
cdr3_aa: CASSRSTLVGYEQYF